The 15 T cell receptor beta chains below come from one sample, sequenced in a study of T-cell reconstitution after alpha-beta-depleted transplantation in children. For TCRbeta, the library was prepared with unique molecular identifiers. MiXCR, applied by TCRdb to the PCR reads, yields one record per CDR3 protein. The sample has around 190,000 distinct CDR3 sequences; roughly 7% are singletons. The sample consisted of PBMCs, taken before TCRalphabeta/CD19-depleted stem cell transplant. The receptors derive from a boy aged 2 to 9 with acute lymphoblastic leukemia, due to receive a stem cell transplant.

This clonotype has ten or more counts. The gene calls are TRBV18 and TRBJ1-1, with D possibly TRBD1 on 5 matching bases. CDR3 length: 16 residues. Between the trimmed V and J ends, which lost 1 base and 1 base, there was a span of 13 bases. Germline-derived CDR1 and CDR2 are KGHSH and LQKENI. CDR3 amino acids: CASSPLTTGTNTEAFF. DNA for the CDR3: TGTGCCAGCTCACCACTAACCACAGGTACGAACACTGAAGCTTTCTTT.

At least ten counts were recorded for this clonotype. V usage is TRBV20-1 and J usage is TRBJ2-7; D is unclear. Trimming cost V 3 bases and J 2 bases, with 17 bases left between them. Germline assignment: CDR1 DFQATT and CDR2 SNEGSKA (reference sequence). The CDR3 length is 15 residues. CDR3 DNA sequence: TGCAGTGCTAGCTTTGCGGTTAAAGCCACCTACGAGCAGTACTTC. The encoded protein is CSASFAVKATYEQYF.

The chain uses TRBV29-1 and TRBJ1-2; 9 nucleotides align to TRBD1. In germline, CDR1 is SQVTM, CDR2 ANQGSEA. The J segment lost 5 bases and the V segment lost 7 bases, leaving 5 bases of the junction unmatched. This CDR3 comprises 12 residues. In DNA form, the CDR3 reads TGCAGCGGCCTACAGGGGGCATATGGCTACACCTTC. Translating gives CSGLQGAYGYTF.

In its sample, this clonotype was seen many times. This sequence joins TRBV15 and TRBJ2-7; D is possibly TRBD1 (6 bases). The CDR3 is 19 amino acids. Trimming stripped 0 bases from V and 0 bases from J, with 21 bases between. In germline, CDR1 is LNHNV, CDR2 YYDKDF (reference sequence). This chain's CDR3 is CATSRDGPGAARGSYEQYF. The DNA of the CDR3 is TGTGCCACCAGCAGAGATGGGCCGGGCGCGGCCAGGGGCTCCTACGAGCAGTACTTC. Filled out from reference TRBV15 and TRBJ2-7, the complete variable domain reads DAMVIQNPRYQVTQFGKPVTLSCSQTLNHNVMYWYQQKSSQAPKLLFHYYDKDFNNEADTPDNFQSRRPNTSFCFLDIRSPGLGDTAMYLCATSRDGPGAARGSYEQYFGPGTRLTVT.

V usage is TRBV7-7 and J usage is TRBJ2-5; 8 bases match TRBD2. Germline V gives CDR1 SSHAT, CDR2 FNYEAQ (reference sequence). The CDR3 extends over 15 amino acids. V gave up 1 base and J gave up 4 bases; unmatched junction bases: 5. The chain's CDR3 is CASSLVPGGGETQYF. As DNA, the CDR3 is TGTGCCAGCAGCTTAGTTCCGGGGGGGGGAGAGACCCAGTACTTC.

V is TRBV28 and J is TRBJ2-1, with 10 bases matching TRBD2. With 6 bases clipped from V and 8 bases from J, the junction kept 10 bases outside the gene matches. The CDR3 has 15 residues. CDR1 MDHEN and CDR2 SYDVKM come from the germline V gene. CDR3 residues: CASRYQRGGRDEQFF. As DNA, the CDR3 is TGTGCCAGCAGATACCAGCGGGGGGGCCGTGATGAGCAGTTCTTC.

This clonotype was seen ten or more times. The chain is built from TRBV7-2 and TRBJ2-5; possible D gene TRBD2, 5 bases. CDR3 size: 15 residues. V lost 3 bases to trimming and J lost 3 bases, with 14 bases between them. The V gene's germline CDR1 is SGHTA and CDR2 FQGNSA. The CDR3 region is CASSFARRTEETQYF. For the CDR3, the DNA is TGTGCCAGCAGCTTCGCGAGGAGGACGGAAGAGACCCAGTACTTC.

A note on this clonotype: Since no conserved phenylalanine or tryptophan closes the CDR3, a read error is the likely cause. This chain links TRBV20-1 with TRBJ2-1, with 8 nucleotides matching TRBD2. This CDR3 region has 17 residues. V was clipped by 5 bases and J by 0 bases; unmatched bases: 12. Germline V gives CDR1 DFQATT, CDR2 SNEGSKA (reference sequence). CDR3 protein: CSAPWGPLAASYNEQFS. CDR3 DNA: TGCAGTGCTCCCTGGGGCCCACTAGCGGCCTCCTACAATGAGCAGTTCTCC.

The DNA for the CDR3 is TGTGCCAGCAGCCCCCCCGGGGGCGAGCAGTACTTC. Protein product: CASSPPGGEQYF. The chain couples TRBV7-2 to TRBJ2-7; D is possibly TRBD2 (6 bases). The CDR3 is 12 residues long. Trimming pared 5 bases from V and 6 bases from J, leaving 11 bases between. Germline V gene data show CDR1 as SGHTA and CDR2 as FQGNSA.

This clonotype was found a few times. The chain has TRBV20-1 and TRBJ2-7, with no clear D. Germline CDR1 and CDR2: DFQATT and SNEGSKA (reference sequence). The CDR3 covers 12 residues. Trimming removed 0 bases from V and 3 bases from J, with 6 bases in between. The CDR3 reads CSARDTRYEQYF. The DNA of the CDR3 is TGCAGTGCTAGAGATACCCGCTACGAGCAGTACTTC.

This clonotype was picked up many times. The CDR3 spells CASQGLHSPTDTQYF. In DNA form, the CDR3 reads TGTGCCAGCCAGGGACTTCACTCGCCCACAGATACGCAGTATTTT. This chain connects TRBV6-2 or TRBV6-3 to TRBJ2-3, with D perhaps matching TRBD2 (6 bases). V dropped 8 bases and J dropped 2 bases, with 17 bases sitting between them. Germline CDR1 reads MNHEY; CDR2 reads SVGEGT. The CDR3 consists of 15 residues.

This clonotype was observed many times. The chain joins TRBV5-1 to TRBJ1-3; no definite D call. This CDR3 has 14 residues. Germline lookup yields CDR1 SGHRS and CDR2 YFSETQ. The V end was cut by 5 bases, the J end by 3 bases, with 12 bases between. CDR3 in amino acids: CASSIDAGGNTIYF. The CDR3 DNA reads TGCGCCAGCAGTATTGACGCGGGTGGAAACACCATATATTTT.

This clonotype was recorded at least ten times. V and J are TRBV20-1 and TRBJ2-5, with D perhaps TRBD2 (5 bases). Germline CDR1 reads DFQATT; CDR2 reads SNEGSKA (reference sequence). V dropped 6 bases and J dropped 4 bases, with 15 bases sitting between them. The CDR3 consists of 13 residues. CDR3 sequence: CSALLGDGETQYF. In DNA, the CDR3 is TGCAGTGCCCTACTGGGAGATGGAGAGACCCAGTACTTC.

This clonotype was recorded many times. The V and J genes are TRBV4-1 and TRBJ1-2; weak D call: TRBD1 (6 bases). CDR3 length equals 16 residues. V was trimmed by 1 base and J by 4 bases, leaving 16 bases between them. From germline, CDR1 is MGHRA and CDR2 YSYEKL. CDR3 nucleotide sequence: TGCGCCAGCAGCCAAGTCCAGGACAGAGCGAGCTATGGCTACACCTTC. Translated, it gives CASSQVQDRASYGYTF.

This clonotype was seen at least ten times. The V gene is TRBV28, the J gene TRBJ2-5; D call uncertain. Trimming cost V 5 bases and J 5 bases, with 12 bases left between them. The germline CDR1 and CDR2 sequences are MDHEN and SYDVKM. This CDR3 has 13 residues. CDR3 amino acids: CASSPRLRETQYF. CDR3 coding DNA: TGTGCCAGCAGTCCAAGACTGAGGGAGACCCAGTACTTC.